Described below is a single T cell receptor beta chain sequence and its context. What it recognizes is unknown. The repertoire was sequenced with immunoSEQ multiplex PCR; TCRdb's copy has only in-frame clones and lacks some. The sample lists about 82,000 clones, about 90% occurring once. This CDR3 has 15 amino acids. V trimming: 3 bases; J trimming: 5 bases; junction bases outside the gene matches: 3. Germline V gene sequence: CDR1 LNHNV, CDR2 YYDKDF (reference sequence). The sample originates from a study of glioma-infiltrating T cells after dendritic cell vaccination. Across the study: Patients received three intradermal dendritic cell vaccine injections at biweekly intervals.

Whole-study results and caveats: Longer survival after dendritic cell vaccination followed higher pretreatment TIL content.

The chain links TRBV15 to TRBJ2-5, with 13 bases that match TRBD2. The sequencing here drew on blood, taken before dendritic cell vaccination. This sequence originates from a human donor with glioblastoma. CDR3 DNA: TGTGCCACCAGCAGCGGGACTAGCGGGGTTGAGACCCAGTACTTC. Translated: CATSSGTSGVETQYF.